Listed below are T cell receptor beta chains from one sample, sequenced in a study of cytomegalovirus exposure and HLA in healthy donors. Only in-frame clones appear in the TCRdb table, and some are missing; sequencing was by immunoSEQ multiplex PCR. The table lists 130,000 or so clones, over 65% of them singletons. The sequenced sample was PBMCs. These TCRs come from a woman aged 40 to 55 in good health and CMV-seronegative. Each CDR3 is given with its conserved first and last residue. The D gene is left open where the match is weak. Rows give clone size only sometimes, using once, few, many, or a class for an expanded clone.

>TRBJ2-1|.|.|TRBV19
CASSILGGGVNEQFF
TGTGCCAGTAGTATCCTAGGCGGGGGCGTCAATGAGCAGTTCTTC
>TRBJ2-7|once|TRBD2|TRBV7-6
CASSRRLAGASSYEQYF
TGTGCCAGCAGCCGTCGACTAGCGGGGGCCTCCTCCTACGAGCAGTACTTC
>TRBJ2-3|few|.|TRBV18
CASSPAGLDTQYF
TGTGCCAGCTCACCAGCAGGGTTGGATACGCAGTATTTT
>TRBJ2-7|.|.|TRBV6-1
CASQPTAYEQYF
TGTGCCAGCCAGCCGACAGCCTACGAGCAGTACTTC
>TRBJ2-7|.|.|TRBV21-1
CASSFRDFYEQYF
TGTGCCAGCAGCTTCCGGGACTTTTACGAGCAGTACTTC
>TRBJ1-1|.|.|TRBV11-3
CASSLDTGRGTEAFF
TGTGCCAGCAGCCTAGATACAGGGCGCGGCACTGAAGCTTTCTTT
>TRBJ1-1|.|.|TRBV7-8
CASSLYGSGTEAFF
TGTGCCAGCAGCTTATATGGGAGCGGGACTGAAGCTTTCTTT
>TRBJ2-1|.|TRBD2|TRBV9
CASSPSGRWDNEQFF
TGTGCCAGCAGTCCTAGCGGGAGGTGGGACAATGAGCAGTTCTTC
>TRBJ2-7|.|TRBD1|TRBV7-9
CASSPTGVYEQYF
TGTGCCAGCAGCCCGACAGGGGTCTACGAGCAGTACTTC
>TRBJ1-5|.|.|TRBV6-1
CASKGQYSNQPQHF
TGTGCCAGCAAGGGGCAGTATAGCAATCAGCCCCAGCATTTT
>TRBJ2-7|.|.|TRBV27
CASSSRQSISYEQYF
TGTGCCAGCAGTAGCAGACAGTCCATCTCCTACGAGCAGTACTTC
>TRBJ2-5|.|.|TRBV6-5
CASDIPGETQYF
TGTGCCAGCGACATCCCGGGGGAGACCCAGTACTTC
>TRBJ2-3|.|TRBD2|TRBV10-1
CASGGRGLALDTQYF
TGCGCCAGCGGTGGACGGGGACTAGCTTTAGATACGCAGTATTTT
>TRBJ2-2|.|TRBD1|TRBV19
CGTGGVGKTGELFF
TGTGGCACAGGGGGCGTGGGAAAAACCGGGGAGCTGTTTTTT
>TRBJ2-7|.|TRBD2|TRBV11-1
CASSPLAGYEQYF
TGTGCCAGCAGCCCACTAGCGGGCTACGAGCAGTACTTC
>TRBJ2-7|few|.|TRBV10-3
CAISDPDWAYEQYF
TGTGCCATCAGTGACCCGGACTGGGCCTACGAGCAGTACTTC
>TRBJ1-2|.|.|TRBV19
CASSIPGNLANYGYTF
TGTGCCAGTAGTATTCCGGGAAATCTCGCTAACTATGGCTACACCTTC
>TRBJ1-1|.|.|TRBV7-2
CASSFSVSREEAFF
TGTGCCAGCAGCTTCTCGGTGAGCCGGGAGGAAGCTTTCTTT
>TRBJ2-2|.|.|TRBV2
CASSPDAVGGELFF
TGTGCCAGCAGTCCAGACGCGGTCGGCGGGGAGCTGTTTTTT
>TRBJ1-1|.|.|TRBV25-1
CASNRGPSASTEAFF
TGTGCCAGCAACCGAGGGCCCAGCGCGAGCACTGAAGCTTTCTTT
>TRBJ1-3|.|TRBD1|TRBV7-9
CASSPGTGGAGNTIYF
TGTGCCAGCAGTCCCGGGACAGGGGGCGCCGGAAACACCATATATTTT
>TRBJ2-2|.|.|TRBV5-1
CASREDTGELFF
TGCGCCAGCAGAGAGGACACCGGGGAGCTGTTTTTT
>TRBJ1-1|.|.|TRBV6-4
CASSDDGGLQAFF
TGTGCCAGCAGTGACGATGGAGGATTGCAAGCTTTCTTT
>TRBJ2-5|.|.|TRBV18
CASSLGVMETQYF
TGTGCCAGCTCACTCGGGGTAATGGAGACCCAGTACTTC
>TRBJ2-1|few|.|TRBV6-5
CASRVGGVRVNEQFF
TGTGCCAGCAGGGTGGGGGGAGTGCGAGTAAATGAGCAGTTCTTC
>TRBJ2-2|once|.|TRBV18
CASSEEGYTGELFF
TGTGCCAGCTCAGAGGAGGGGTACACCGGGGAGCTGTTTTTT
>TRBJ1-5|.|.|TRBV5-4
CASSLDGSGAQHF
TGTGCCAGCAGCTTGGACGGTTCGGGGGCCCAGCATTTT
>TRBJ1-6|.|TRBD1|TRBV7-2
CASSARRGQGINNSPLHF
TGTGCCAGCAGCGCCAGGAGAGGACAGGGTATAAATAATTCACCCCTCCACTTT
>TRBJ2-1|once|.|TRBV5-1
CASRAGWLNNEQFF
TGCGCCAGCAGAGCGGGCTGGTTAAACAATGAGCAGTTCTTC
>TRBJ1-5|.|TRBD1|TRBV6-6
CASNKITGGGQPQHF
TGTGCCAGCAATAAAATTACAGGGGGAGGTCAGCCCCAGCATTTT
>TRBJ2-5|.|TRBD2|TRBV28
CASRTFLKREGQETQYF
TGTGCCAGCAGGACCTTTCTCAAGCGGGAGGGTCAAGAGACCCAGTACTTC
>TRBJ2-7|.|.|TRBV28
CASSLIHSSYEQYF
TGTGCCAGCAGTTTAATTCACAGCTCCTACGAGCAGTACTTC
>TRBJ2-1|.|.|TRBV5-1
CASSLVPGVSYNEQFF
TGCGCCAGCAGCTTGGTGCCCGGAGTCTCCTACAATGAGCAGTTCTTC
>TRBJ2-2|.|.|TRBV2
CASKTPLGAGPGELFF
TGTGCCAGCAAAACCCCGCTGGGGGCTGGTCCCGGGGAGCTGTTTTTT
>TRBJ2-7|once|TRBD2|TRBV18
CASSPPSRGGRAGEQYF
TGTGCCAGCTCACCACCGAGTAGAGGCGGGAGGGCCGGGGAGCAGTACTTC
>TRBJ2-6|.|.|TRBV6-5
CASRDTGSGANGLTF
TGTGCCAGCAGGGACACAGGGTCCGGGGCCAACGGCCTGACTTTC
>TRBJ1-2|.|.|TRBV7-2
CASSLEYGYTF
TGTGCCAGCAGCTTGGAGTATGGCTACACCTTC